The 9 T cell receptor beta chains below were found in one sample sequenced in a study of cytomegalovirus exposure and HLA in healthy donors. Primers included in the PCR were 60 Vbeta and 13 Jbeta primers. The table came from immunoSEQ multiplex PCR; TCRdb's copy has only in-frame clones and leaves some out. Of about 130,000 clones listed, 70% to 80% were seen once; the top ten hold about 3.4%. Sequencing was carried out using PBMCs. These receptors were obtained from a man aged 30-40 years in good health and CMV-seronegative.

The gene calls are TRBV30 and TRBJ2-5; the D gene is possibly TRBD2 (5 bases). The CDR3 spans 13 residues. Germline assignment: CDR1 GTSNPN and CDR2 SVGIG (reference sequence). Trimming left V 1 base short and J 5 bases short, with 11 bases between. The CDR3 protein is CAWSDGVGETQYF. The CDR3 bases are TGTGCCTGGAGTGACGGGGTGGGGGAGACCCAGTACTTC.

The V and J genes are TRBV30 and TRBJ2-7; tentative D call: TRBD1 (6 bases). CDR1 and CDR2 (germline): GTSNPN, SVGIG (reference sequence). Trimming left V 4 bases short and J 2 bases short, with 9 bases between. The CDR3 length is 12 residues. In DNA form, the CDR3 reads TGTGCCTGGACCCAGGGGACCTACGAGCAGTACTTC. It encodes CAWTQGTYEQYF.

CDR3 region: CASSLEQGRNQPQHF. CDR3 nucleotide sequence: TGTGCCAGCAGCTTAGAACAGGGTCGCAATCAGCCCCAGCATTTT. This rearrangement joins TRBV7-2 to TRBJ1-5, with a possible D match to TRBD1 (6 bases). The V gene's germline CDR1 is SGHTA and CDR2 FQGNSA. V lost 1 base to trimming and J lost 2 bases, with 9 bases between them. This CDR3 contains 15 residues.

The chain links TRBV5-6 to TRBJ2-3, with 7 positions matching TRBD2. V lost 0 bases to trimming and J lost 4 bases; unmatched junction nucleotides: 8. The V gene's germline CDR1 is SGHDT and CDR2 YYEEEE. The length of the CDR3 is 16 residues. The CDR3 region has the DNA TGTGCCAGCAGCTTGGTGGGCGGGGGAGGGGCAGATACGCAGTATTTT. Protein sequence: CASSLVGGGGADTQYF.

The genes are TRBV5-4 and TRBJ1-6, with D possibly being TRBD1 (6 bases). Germline V CDR1 and CDR2: SGHNT, YYREEE (reference sequence). This CDR3 region has 15 residues. V lost 1 base to trimming and J lost 7 bases, with 12 bases between them. CDR3 region: CASSLMQGPNSPLHF. DNA of the CDR3: TGTGCCAGCAGCTTGATGCAGGGGCCAAATTCACCCCTCCACTTT. The variable domain in full, with the rest retrieved from reference TRBV5-4 and TRBJ1-6, is ETGVTQSPTHLIKTRGQQVTLRCSSQSGHNTVSWYQQALGQGPQFIFQYYREEENGRGNFPPRFSGLQFPNYSSELNVNALELDDSALYLCASSLMQGPNSPLHFGNGTRLTVT.

The chain has TRBV13 and TRBJ2-5; TRBD2 aligns across 12 bases. The ends lost 0 bases at V and 6 bases at J; junction bases unmatched: 5. The CDR3 contains 16 residues. Looked up from germline, CDR1 is PRHDT and CDR2 is FYEKMQ (reference sequence). The CDR3 sequence: CASSLGLAGGPQTQYF. DNA of the CDR3: TGTGCCAGCAGCTTAGGCCTAGCGGGGGGGCCTCAGACCCAGTACTTC.

Here the CDR3 reads CASGTEATGELFF. The CDR3 nucleotides are TGTGCCAGTGGGACTGAAGCTACCGGGGAGCTGTTTTTT. The chain carries TRBV19 and TRBJ2-2, with D tentatively TRBD2 (6 bases). This CDR3 is 13 amino acids long. The V gene lost 8 bases and the J gene lost 5 bases, with 12 bases spanning the gap. CDR1 is LNHDA, CDR2 SQIVND, per germline (reference sequence).

The V and J genes are TRBV28 and TRBJ2-7; a weak D match, TRBD2 (5 bases). With 3 bases removed from V and 6 bases from J, the gap between germline ends came to 12 bases. CDR3 length: 13 amino acids. Looked up from germline, CDR1 is MDHEN and CDR2 is SYDVKM. CDR3 coding DNA: TGTGCCAGCAGTTTCGGACTTGTTAGCGAGCAGTACTTC. Its protein is CASSFGLVSEQYF.

The chain combines TRBV15 with TRBJ2-1; TRBD1 agrees at 9 bases. Per germline, CDR1 LNHNV and CDR2 YYDKDF (reference sequence). This CDR3 is 14 amino acids long. J was trimmed by 5 bases and V by 7 bases; bases with no gene match: 6. The CDR3 sequence: CATTRQGGHNEQFF. CDR3 DNA sequence: TGTGCCACCACCCGACAGGGGGGACACAATGAGCAGTTCTTC.